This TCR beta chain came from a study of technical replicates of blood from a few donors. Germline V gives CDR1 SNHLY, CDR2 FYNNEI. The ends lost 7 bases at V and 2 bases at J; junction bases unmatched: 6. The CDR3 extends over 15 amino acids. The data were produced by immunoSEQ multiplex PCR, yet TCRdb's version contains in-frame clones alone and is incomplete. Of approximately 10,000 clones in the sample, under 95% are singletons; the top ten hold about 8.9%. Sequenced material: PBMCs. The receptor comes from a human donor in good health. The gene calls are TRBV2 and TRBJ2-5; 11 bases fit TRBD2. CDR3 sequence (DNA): TGTGCCAGCAATCGAGTAGCGGGAGGGCAAGAGACCCAGTACTTC. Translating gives CASNRVAGGQETQYF.